The T cell receptor beta chain described here comes from a study of blood T cells in healthy people across ages. About this clonotype: Its target is not known.

The CDR3 is made up of 13 amino acids. Germline loops: CDR1 SEHNR, CDR2 FQNEAQ (reference sequence). Points from the study as a whole: With age, beta diversity per million T cells declined roughly linearly, significantly by 40.

Sample-barcoded 5' priming and a J-beta primer mix drove a second PCR of roughly 7 to 11 cycles. TCRdb redid the calling of the 5' RACE reads with MiXCR, one entry per CDR3 protein. Altogether about 1.8 million distinct CDR3 sequences are present, around half being singletons, with the ten largest covering over 2%. At least 5 micrograms of total RNA were extracted per sample. The chain links TRBV7-9 to TRBJ2-4; 7 nucleotides align to TRBD2. The DNA end lines up better with TRBJ2-7; the J call may be wrong. The specimen sequenced was blood. This sequence was found in a woman between 35 and 50 years old in good health. The CDR3 is CASSQRLAHEQYF. CDR3 nucleotide sequence: TGTGCCAGCAGCCAAAGACTAGCCCACGAGCAGTACTTC.